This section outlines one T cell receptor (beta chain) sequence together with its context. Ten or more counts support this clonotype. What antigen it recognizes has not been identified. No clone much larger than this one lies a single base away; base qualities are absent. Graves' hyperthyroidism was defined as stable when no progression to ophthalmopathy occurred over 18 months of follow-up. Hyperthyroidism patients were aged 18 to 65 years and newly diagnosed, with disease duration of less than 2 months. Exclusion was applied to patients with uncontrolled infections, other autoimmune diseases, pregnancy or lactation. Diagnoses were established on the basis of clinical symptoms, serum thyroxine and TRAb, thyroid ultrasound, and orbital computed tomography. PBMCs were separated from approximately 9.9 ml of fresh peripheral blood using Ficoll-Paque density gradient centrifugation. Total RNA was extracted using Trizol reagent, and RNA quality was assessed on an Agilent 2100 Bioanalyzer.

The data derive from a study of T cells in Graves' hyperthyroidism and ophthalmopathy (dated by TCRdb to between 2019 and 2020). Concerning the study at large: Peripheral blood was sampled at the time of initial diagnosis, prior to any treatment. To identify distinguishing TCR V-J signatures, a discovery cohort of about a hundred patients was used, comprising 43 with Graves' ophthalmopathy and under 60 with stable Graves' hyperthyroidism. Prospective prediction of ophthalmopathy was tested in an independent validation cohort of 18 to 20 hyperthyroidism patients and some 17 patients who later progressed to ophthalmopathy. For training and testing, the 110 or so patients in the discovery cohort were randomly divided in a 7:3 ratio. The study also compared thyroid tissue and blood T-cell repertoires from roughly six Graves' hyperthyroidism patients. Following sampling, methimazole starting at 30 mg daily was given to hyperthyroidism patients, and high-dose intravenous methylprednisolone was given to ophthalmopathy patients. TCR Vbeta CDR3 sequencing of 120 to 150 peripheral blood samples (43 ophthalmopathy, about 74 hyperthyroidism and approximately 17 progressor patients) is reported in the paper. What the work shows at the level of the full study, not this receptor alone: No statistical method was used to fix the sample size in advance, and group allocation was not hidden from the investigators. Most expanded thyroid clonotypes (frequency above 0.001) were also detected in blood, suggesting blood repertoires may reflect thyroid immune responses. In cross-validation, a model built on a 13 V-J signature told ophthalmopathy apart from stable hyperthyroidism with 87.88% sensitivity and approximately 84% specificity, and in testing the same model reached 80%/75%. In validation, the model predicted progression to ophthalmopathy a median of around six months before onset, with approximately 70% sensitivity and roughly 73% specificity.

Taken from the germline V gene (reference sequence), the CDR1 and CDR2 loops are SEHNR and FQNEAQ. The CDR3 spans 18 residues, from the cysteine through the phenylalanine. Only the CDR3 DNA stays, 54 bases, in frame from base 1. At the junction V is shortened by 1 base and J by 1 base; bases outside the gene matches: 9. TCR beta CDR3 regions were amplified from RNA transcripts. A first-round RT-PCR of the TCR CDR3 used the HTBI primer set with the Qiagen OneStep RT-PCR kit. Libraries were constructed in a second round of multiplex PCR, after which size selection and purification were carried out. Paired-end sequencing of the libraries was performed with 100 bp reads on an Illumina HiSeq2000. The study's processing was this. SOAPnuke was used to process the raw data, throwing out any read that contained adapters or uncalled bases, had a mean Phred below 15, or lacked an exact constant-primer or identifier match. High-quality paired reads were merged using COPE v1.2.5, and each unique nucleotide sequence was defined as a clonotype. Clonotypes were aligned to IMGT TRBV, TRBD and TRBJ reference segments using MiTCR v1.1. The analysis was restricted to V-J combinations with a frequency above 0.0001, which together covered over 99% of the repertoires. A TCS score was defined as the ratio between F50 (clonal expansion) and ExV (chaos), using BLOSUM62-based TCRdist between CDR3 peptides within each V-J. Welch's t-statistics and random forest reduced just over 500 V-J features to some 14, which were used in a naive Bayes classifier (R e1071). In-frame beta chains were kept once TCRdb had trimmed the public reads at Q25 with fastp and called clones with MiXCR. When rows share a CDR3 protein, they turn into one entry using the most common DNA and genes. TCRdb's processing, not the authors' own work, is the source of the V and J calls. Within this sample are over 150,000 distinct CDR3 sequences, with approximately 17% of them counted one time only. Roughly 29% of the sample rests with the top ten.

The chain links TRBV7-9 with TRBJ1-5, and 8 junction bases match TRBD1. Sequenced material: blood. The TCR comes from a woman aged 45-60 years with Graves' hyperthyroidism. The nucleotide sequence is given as TGTGCCAGCAGCTTAGGACGGACAGGGATGGGCAGCAATCAGCCCCAGCATTTT. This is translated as CASSLGRTGMGSNQPQHF.